Sequencing of this TCR beta chain was carried out in a study of blood T cell repertoires in COVID-19. Looking at the study overall: Italy, Spain and the United States were the sources of the convalescent and acute COVID-19 samples. Sources were T cells, B-cell-depleted T cells, or PBMCs; the material itself was cDNA or gDNA.

Per the authors' pipeline: Reference gene primer amplification gave estimated nucleated cell counts. TCRdb's table, derived via immunoSEQ multiplex PCR, lists solely in-frame clones and lacks some. That table gives V, J and clone size, and the DNA gave D and trimming. This table holds 50,000 to 80,000 clones, about 82% found once. CDR1 and CDR2 (germline): MGHDK, SYGVNS. V was shortened by 4 bases and J by 2 bases, with 3 bases between the two germline ends. This CDR3 is built from 11 residues. The clonotype originates from a man aged 50 or older with active COVID-19. The chain recombines TRBV25-1 with TRBJ2-7; D not certain. Sequencing used peripheral blood. This chain's CDR3 is CASSVTYEQYF. The CDR3 region has the DNA TGTGCCAGCAGTGTCACCTACGAGCAGTACTTC.